The rows below give T cell receptor beta chains drawn from one sample of a study of blood T cell repertoires in COVID-19. TCRdb keeps only in-frame clones here, not all; method: immunoSEQ multiplex PCR. The data contain over 100,000 clones, 84% of them singletons. Input material: peripheral blood. Receptors originate from a woman in her 50s with acute or convalescent COVID-19. Each CDR3 is given with its conserved first and last residue. D genes are given only for firm matches. A row's size may be missing; if present it is once, few, many or a size class.

v_call: TRBV9; clone_size: -; cdr3_length: 12; j_call: TRBJ2-5; d_call: -; cdr3_aa: CASSSQWETQYF; cdr3_nt: TGTGCCAGCAGCTCCCAGTGGGAGACCCAGTACTTC
v_call: TRBV11-2; clone_size: few; cdr3_length: 13; j_call: TRBJ1-5; d_call: -; cdr3_aa: CASSFVADQPQHF; cdr3_nt: TGTGCCAGCAGCTTTGTTGCAGATCAGCCCCAGCATTTT
v_call: TRBV3-1/TRBV3-2; clone_size: -; cdr3_length: 17; j_call: TRBJ1-2; d_call: TRBD1; cdr3_aa: CASSQPRQGSANYGYTF; cdr3_nt: TGTGCCAGCAGCCAACCAAGACAGGGGTCGGCTAACTATGGCTACACCTTC
v_call: TRBV3-1/TRBV3-2; clone_size: once; cdr3_length: 15; j_call: TRBJ1-1; d_call: TRBD1; cdr3_aa: CASSPWDRGNTEAFF; cdr3_nt: TGTGCCAGCAGCCCTTGGGACAGGGGGAACACTGAAGCTTTCTTT
v_call: TRBV28; clone_size: -; cdr3_length: 15; j_call: TRBJ1-1; d_call: -; cdr3_aa: CASSLTGGASTEAFF; cdr3_nt: TGTGCCAGCAGTTTAACGGGAGGGGCGTCCACTGAAGCTTTCTTT
v_call: TRBV5-1; clone_size: -; cdr3_length: 15; j_call: TRBJ2-3; d_call: -; cdr3_aa: CASSFFGGAEDTQYF; cdr3_nt: TGCGCCAGCAGCTTTTTTGGGGGGGCGGAGGATACGCAGTATTTT
v_call: TRBV24-1; clone_size: -; cdr3_length: 17; j_call: TRBJ1-1; d_call: TRBD1; cdr3_aa: CATSDRGQGAGNTEAFF; cdr3_nt: TGTGCCACCAGTGACAGGGGACAGGGGGCTGGGAACACTGAAGCTTTCTTT
v_call: TRBV28; clone_size: -; cdr3_length: 14; j_call: TRBJ1-6; d_call: -; cdr3_aa: CASSQHPGNSPLHF; cdr3_nt: TGTGCCAGCAGTCAGCACCCAGGAAATTCACCCCTCCACTTT
v_call: TRBV10-3; clone_size: once; cdr3_length: 17; j_call: TRBJ1-2; d_call: TRBD1; cdr3_aa: CAISEYGRTGVAYGYTF; cdr3_nt: TGTGCCATCAGTGAGTACGGCAGGACAGGGGTCGCCTATGGCTACACCTTC
v_call: TRBV7-2; clone_size: -; cdr3_length: 14; j_call: TRBJ2-1; d_call: -; cdr3_aa: CASSPSTSYNEQFF; cdr3_nt: TGTGCCAGCAGCCCGTCGACTAGTTACAATGAGCAGTTCTTC
v_call: TRBV30; clone_size: -; cdr3_length: 12; j_call: TRBJ1-1; d_call: TRBD1; cdr3_aa: CAWGQGVTEAFF; cdr3_nt: TGTGCCTGGGGACAGGGGGTAACTGAAGCTTTCTTT
v_call: TRBV10-1; clone_size: -; cdr3_length: 13; j_call: TRBJ1-5; d_call: TRBD1; cdr3_aa: CASSDQGDQPQHF; cdr3_nt: TGCGCCAGCAGTGATCAGGGGGATCAGCCCCAGCATTTT
v_call: TRBV3-1/TRBV3-2; clone_size: -; cdr3_length: 13; j_call: TRBJ1-1; d_call: -; cdr3_aa: CATIGQGNTEAFF; cdr3_nt: TGTGCCACCATAGGCCAGGGGAACACTGAAGCTTTCTTT
v_call: TRBV6-6; clone_size: -; cdr3_length: 12; j_call: TRBJ2-7; d_call: -; cdr3_aa: CASTTGSYEQYF; cdr3_nt: TGTGCCAGCACGACGGGGTCCTACGAGCAGTACTTC
v_call: TRBV4-1; clone_size: once; cdr3_length: 19; j_call: TRBJ2-3; d_call: TRBD2; cdr3_aa: CASSPPRGTSGKRTDTQYF; cdr3_nt: TGCGCCAGCAGCCCCCCCCGCGGGACTAGCGGAAAACGCACAGATACGCAGTATTTT
v_call: TRBV27; clone_size: -; cdr3_length: 14; j_call: TRBJ1-5; d_call: -; cdr3_aa: CASSLNGEDQPQHF; cdr3_nt: TGTGCCAGCAGTTTAAACGGGGAGGATCAGCCCCAGCATTTT
v_call: TRBV7-3; clone_size: -; cdr3_length: 18; j_call: TRBJ2-3; d_call: -; cdr3_aa: CASSLSGFAGAGADTQYF; cdr3_nt: TGTGCCAGCAGCTTAAGCGGTTTTGCGGGGGCGGGCGCCGATACGCAGTATTTT
v_call: TRBV5-8; clone_size: -; cdr3_length: 14; j_call: TRBJ2-1; d_call: -; cdr3_aa: CASREPGKDNEQFF; cdr3_nt: TGTGCCAGCAGAGAACCGGGAAAGGACAATGAGCAGTTCTTC
v_call: TRBV10-1; clone_size: -; cdr3_length: 14; j_call: TRBJ1-1; d_call: TRBD1; cdr3_aa: CASSAGTGGYRAFF; cdr3_nt: TGCGCCAGCAGCGCCGGGACAGGGGGCTATAGAGCTTTCTTT
v_call: TRBV5-1; clone_size: -; cdr3_length: 13; j_call: TRBJ2-5; d_call: -; cdr3_aa: CASSLMRQETQYF; cdr3_nt: TGCGCCAGCAGCTTGATGCGCCAAGAGACCCAGTACTTC
v_call: TRBV19; clone_size: once; cdr3_length: 14; j_call: TRBJ2-7; d_call: -; cdr3_aa: CASSYPGLTMEQYF; cdr3_nt: TGTGCCAGTAGTTATCCGGGACTTACTATGGAGCAGTACTTC
v_call: TRBV6-2/TRBV6-3; clone_size: -; cdr3_length: 14; j_call: TRBJ2-7; d_call: -; cdr3_aa: CASSGGTDGWTGYF; cdr3_nt: TGTGCCAGCAGTGGGGGGACGGACGGCTGGACCGGCTACTTC
v_call: TRBV12-5; clone_size: -; cdr3_length: 14; j_call: TRBJ2-7; d_call: -; cdr3_aa: CASGSPGPAYEQYF; cdr3_nt: TGTGCTAGTGGTTCGCCGGGTCCAGCCTACGAGCAGTACTTC
v_call: TRBV9; clone_size: -; cdr3_length: 15; j_call: TRBJ1-6; d_call: -; cdr3_aa: CASSFHGSFDSPLHF; cdr3_nt: TGTGCCAGCAGCTTTCACGGGTCCTTTGATTCACCCCTCCACTTT
v_call: TRBV19; clone_size: -; cdr3_length: 15; j_call: TRBJ1-5; d_call: TRBD1; cdr3_aa: CASRSTGGDNQPQHF; cdr3_nt: TGTGCCAGTAGATCGACAGGGGGAGACAATCAGCCCCAGCATTTT
v_call: TRBV27; clone_size: -; cdr3_length: 17; j_call: TRBJ1-6; d_call: TRBD1; cdr3_aa: CASRRQGWNSYNSPLHF; cdr3_nt: TGTGCCAGCAGAAGACAGGGTTGGAACTCCTATAATTCACCCCTCCACTTT
v_call: TRBV10-3; clone_size: -; cdr3_length: 19; j_call: TRBJ2-7; d_call: TRBD1; cdr3_aa: CAISEPRGTGPSHSYEQYF; cdr3_nt: TGTGCCATCAGTGAGCCCCGGGGGACAGGGCCATCCCACTCCTACGAGCAGTACTTC
v_call: TRBV5-1; clone_size: -; cdr3_length: 16; j_call: TRBJ1-1; d_call: -; cdr3_aa: CASRPQGTMLGTEAFF; cdr3_nt: TGCGCCAGCAGACCACAGGGAACGATGCTGGGGACTGAAGCTTTCTTT
v_call: TRBV20-1; clone_size: -; cdr3_length: 15; j_call: TRBJ1-1; d_call: -; cdr3_aa: CSASIPQVQNTEAFF; cdr3_nt: TGCAGTGCTAGTATCCCTCAGGTCCAGAACACTGAAGCTTTCTTT
v_call: TRBV19; clone_size: -; cdr3_length: 16; j_call: TRBJ1-1; d_call: -; cdr3_aa: CASSTLLGAENTEAFF; cdr3_nt: TGTGCCAGTAGTACCCTCCTCGGCGCGGAGAACACTGAAGCTTTCTTT
v_call: TRBV18; clone_size: -; cdr3_length: 14; j_call: TRBJ1-2; d_call: TRBD1; cdr3_aa: CASSPPGQFYGYTF; cdr3_nt: TGTGCCAGCTCACCACCGGGACAGTTCTATGGCTACACCTTC
v_call: TRBV21-1; clone_size: -; cdr3_length: 11; j_call: TRBJ1-5; d_call: -; cdr3_aa: CVQGSAQPQHF; cdr3_nt: TGTGTACAGGGGTCCGCACAGCCCCAGCATTTT
v_call: TRBV4-1; clone_size: -; cdr3_length: 16; j_call: TRBJ1-1; d_call: -; cdr3_aa: CASSQLLGTLNTEAFF; cdr3_nt: TGCGCCAGCAGCCAGCTCCTCGGGACATTGAACACTGAAGCTTTCTTT
v_call: TRBV18; clone_size: -; cdr3_length: 15; j_call: TRBJ2-7; d_call: -; cdr3_aa: CASSPAQGVSYEQYF; cdr3_nt: TGTGCCAGCTCACCGGCACAGGGCGTCTCCTACGAGCAGTACTTC
v_call: TRBV6-4; clone_size: -; cdr3_length: 14; j_call: TRBJ2-3; d_call: -; cdr3_aa: CASSEGRGTDTQYF; cdr3_nt: TGTGCCAGCAGTGAGGGCAGGGGAACAGATACGCAGTATTTT
v_call: TRBV19; clone_size: -; cdr3_length: 14; j_call: TRBJ1-5; d_call: TRBD1; cdr3_aa: CASTDGQGGQPQHF; cdr3_nt: TGTGCCAGTACGGATGGACAGGGAGGCCAGCCCCAGCATTTT
v_call: TRBV9; clone_size: -; cdr3_length: 15; j_call: TRBJ1-1; d_call: -; cdr3_aa: CASSASGVMNTEAFF; cdr3_nt: TGTGCCAGCAGCGCCTCGGGGGTCATGAACACTGAAGCTTTCTTT
v_call: TRBV5-1; clone_size: -; cdr3_length: 13; j_call: TRBJ1-4; d_call: -; cdr3_aa: CASSLVTEEKLFF; cdr3_nt: TGCGCCAGCAGCTTGGTAACAGAGGAAAAACTGTTTTTT
v_call: TRBV11-2; clone_size: once; cdr3_length: 18; j_call: TRBJ2-3; d_call: TRBD2; cdr3_aa: CASSLASLAEGVTDTQYF; cdr3_nt: TGTGCCAGCAGCTTAGCATCACTAGCGGAGGGTGTTACAGATACGCAGTATTTT
v_call: TRBV2; clone_size: -; cdr3_length: 13; j_call: TRBJ1-5; d_call: -; cdr3_aa: CASSEERDQPQHF; cdr3_nt: TGTGCCAGCAGTGAGGAGAGGGATCAGCCCCAGCATTTT
v_call: TRBV19; clone_size: -; cdr3_length: 16; j_call: TRBJ1-2; d_call: -; cdr3_aa: CASSIEGPGYNYGYTF; cdr3_nt: TGTGCCAGTAGTATAGAGGGGCCAGGGTATAACTATGGCTACACCTTC
v_call: TRBV5-1; clone_size: -; cdr3_length: 16; j_call: TRBJ1-2; d_call: -; cdr3_aa: CASSLAVSVTNYGYTF; cdr3_nt: TGCGCCAGCAGCTTGGCCGTTTCGGTGACTAACTATGGCTACACCTTC
v_call: TRBV24-1; clone_size: -; cdr3_length: 15; j_call: TRBJ2-3; d_call: TRBD2; cdr3_aa: CATSDPRGAGDTQYF; cdr3_nt: TGTGCCACCAGTGATCCGCGGGGGGCTGGAGATACGCAGTATTTT
v_call: TRBV5-1; clone_size: -; cdr3_length: 13; j_call: TRBJ1-1; d_call: -; cdr3_aa: CASSLVAGEGAFF; cdr3_nt: TGCGCCAGCAGCTTGGTCGCGGGGGAGGGAGCTTTCTTT
v_call: TRBV4-2; clone_size: -; cdr3_length: 20; j_call: TRBJ1-5; d_call: TRBD1; cdr3_aa: CASSQDMGSGQGVLYQPQHF; cdr3_nt: TGTGCCAGCAGCCAAGATATGGGGAGTGGACAGGGGGTATTATATCAGCCCCAGCATTTT
v_call: TRBV5-1; clone_size: -; cdr3_length: 15; j_call: TRBJ2-4; d_call: -; cdr3_aa: CASSSRVGRMDIQYF; cdr3_nt: TGCGCCAGCAGCTCCCGCGTGGGCAGGATGGACATTCAGTACTTC
v_call: TRBV4-2; clone_size: -; cdr3_length: 15; j_call: TRBJ2-2; d_call: -; cdr3_aa: CASRGPKAGDGELFF; cdr3_nt: TGTGCCAGCAGAGGGCCTAAGGCAGGGGACGGGGAGCTGTTTTTT
v_call: TRBV5-1; clone_size: -; cdr3_length: 14; j_call: TRBJ1-2; d_call: TRBD1; cdr3_aa: CASSLDRGFYGYTF; cdr3_nt: TGCGCCAGCAGCTTGGACAGGGGATTCTATGGCTACACCTTC
v_call: TRBV6-1; clone_size: -; cdr3_length: 14; j_call: TRBJ1-1; d_call: TRBD1; cdr3_aa: CASSDNRGLTEAFF; cdr3_nt: TGTGCCAGCAGTGACAACAGGGGCCTGACTGAAGCTTTCTTT
v_call: TRBV11-3; clone_size: -; cdr3_length: 20; j_call: TRBJ1-3; d_call: TRBD1; cdr3_aa: CASSQRDRDANPHSGNTIYF; cdr3_nt: TGTGCCAGCAGCCAACGAGACAGGGACGCAAACCCACACTCTGGAAACACCATATATTTT
v_call: TRBV4-2; clone_size: -; cdr3_length: 14; j_call: TRBJ2-2; d_call: -; cdr3_aa: CASSREDGVGELFF; cdr3_nt: TGTGCCAGCAGCCGAGAGGACGGGGTCGGGGAGCTGTTTTTT
v_call: TRBV6-5; clone_size: -; cdr3_length: 15; j_call: TRBJ1-2; d_call: -; cdr3_aa: CASSPSLQGLYGYTF; cdr3_nt: TGTGCCAGCAGTCCTTCGTTACAGGGCCTCTATGGCTACACCTTC
v_call: TRBV6-5; clone_size: -; cdr3_length: 11; j_call: TRBJ2-3; d_call: -; cdr3_aa: CASSVQDTQYF; cdr3_nt: TGTGCCAGCAGCGTACAAGATACGCAGTATTTT